This T cell receptor (beta chain) is from a study of monozygotic twins with inflammatory bowel disease. Following a re-call of the 5' RACE reads, TCRdb has one entry per CDR3 protein and lacks DNA. This sample's table has a few hundred thousand distinct CDR3 sequences. Germline V CDR1 and CDR2: LNHDA, SQIVND (reference sequence). The CDR3 runs 17 residues. Sequenced sample: blood. The clonotype originates from a human donor with ulcerative colitis or Crohn's disease, or a healthy co-twin of an affected twin (not recorded which). V and J are TRBV19 and TRBJ2-1; TCRdb lists TRBD2, though no DNA is available to test this call. CDR3 residues: CASSIFRTSGTYNEQFF.